A single sample gave rise to the 9 T cell receptor beta chains below, sequenced in a study of identical twins. TCRdb used MiXCR to reprocess the 5' RACE reads, holding one entry per CDR3 protein. The table lists more than 400,000 distinct CDR3 sequences, around 15% of them singletons, with about 0.47% in the top ten. Another study also made use of these data, one on yellow fever vaccine responses in identical twins.

The sequenced sample consisted of CD4+ T cells sorted from blood. The receptors stem from a woman under 30 in good health.

This clonotype was observed a handful of times. The chain carries TRBV24-1 and TRBJ2-1; D not resolved. The CDR3 extends over 14 amino acids. Germline CDR1 is KGHDR and CDR2 is SFDVKD. Trimming shortened V by 4 bases and J by 8 bases, and 14 bases separated the two germline ends. The DNA of the CDR3 is TGTGCCACCAGTGACCCTCCTATTACCCATGAGCAGTTCTTC. Translation: CATSDPPITHEQFF.

This clonotype was found a few times. V and J are TRBV18 and TRBJ1-1; the D gene is possibly TRBD1 (6 bases). The CDR3 length is 14 residues. Germline CDR1 KGHSH, CDR2 LQKENI. Trimming cost V 3 bases and J 0 bases, with 8 bases left between them. In DNA form, the CDR3 reads TGTGCCAGCTCACCGGGGGCCTTGAACACTGAAGCTTTCTTT. It translates to CASSPGALNTEAFF.

V is TRBV15 and J is TRBJ2-7; D uncertain. CDR3 length: 14 amino acids. Looked up from germline, CDR1 is LNHNV and CDR2 is YYDKDF (reference sequence). Trimming stripped 0 bases from V and 6 bases from J, with 12 bases between. The CDR3, as DNA: TGTGCCACCAGCAGAGAACCCTCCAGCGTCGAGCAGTACGTC. Protein: CATSREPSSVEQYV.

The rearrangement joins TRBV5-5 to TRBJ2-1; 9 nucleotides match TRBD1. V lost 3 bases to trimming and J lost 2 bases; unmatched junction nucleotides: 6. Per the germline V gene, CDR1 is SGHKS and CDR2 is YYEKEE (reference sequence). CDR3 length equals 16 residues. CDR3 protein: CASSSGTGLPYNEQFF. CDR3 bases: TGTGCCAGCAGCTCCGGGACAGGGCTTCCCTACAATGAGCAGTTCTTC. Combining the CDR3 with reference TRBV5-5 and TRBJ2-1 gives the whole variable domain DAGVTQSPTHLIKTRGQQVTLRCSPISGHKSVSWYQQVLGQGPQFIFQYYEKEERGRGNFPDRFSARQFPNYSSELNVNALLLGDSALYLCASSSGTGLPYNEQFFGPGTRLTVL.

V and J are TRBV28 and TRBJ2-4; D possibly corresponds to TRBD1 (5 bases). Trimming cost V 6 bases and J 0 bases, with 24 bases left between them. Germline loops: CDR1 MDHEN, CDR2 SYDVKM. This CDR3 region has 19 residues. In nucleotides, the CDR3 is TGTGCCAGCAGCCAATCAGGCAGGGCAAGTTCCATAGCCAAAAACATTCAGTACTTC. Protein: CASSQSGRASSIAKNIQYF.

The J gene is TRBJ1-2, the V gene TRBV12-3 or TRBV12-4; D remains ambiguous. This CDR3 is built from 13 residues. Trimming removed 6 bases at V and 1 base at J, with 9 bases between. Written as DNA, the CDR3 is TGTGCCAGCAGACCGACCCTTAACTATGGCTACACCTTC. The encoded protein is CASRPTLNYGYTF.

The chain carries TRBV18 and TRBJ2-7; TRBD1 matches at 10 bases. The V segment lost 6 bases and the J segment 4 bases; nucleotides outside the gene matches: 18. CDR1 is KGHSH, CDR2 LQKENI, per germline. The CDR3 covers 18 residues. CDR3 bases: TGTGCCAGCTCCCGACAAATAGGGACAGGGGAAACGATTTACGAGCAGTACTTC. This codes for CASSRQIGTGETIYEQYF.

The sample holds a few counts of this clonotype. This chain links TRBV5-6 with TRBJ2-5, with 7 bases identical to TRBD1. The CDR3 has 16 residues. Trimming took 1 base from V and 0 from J; bases not matched to a gene: 6. Germline values: CDR1 SGHDT, CDR2 YYEEEE. CDR3 bases: TGTGCCAGCAGCTTGTTTGACAGGGCGTACCAAGAGACCCAGTACTTC. Translating gives CASSLFDRAYQETQYF.

This clonotype showed up just a few times. The V and J genes are TRBV7-2 and TRBJ2-3, with TRBD1 as a possible D gene (5 bases). V was shortened by 2 bases and J by 1 base, with 10 bases between the two germline ends. There are 15 residues in the CDR3. Germline V gene sequence: CDR1 SGHTA, CDR2 FQGNSA. The CDR3 loop is CASSLKVGRTDTQYF. The DNA for the CDR3 is TGTGCCAGCAGCTTAAAGGTGGGGCGCACAGATACGCAGTATTTT.